Listed below are T cell receptor beta chains from one sample, sequenced in a study of early T cells in non-severe SARS-CoV-2 infection. MiXCR was run by TCRdb on the 5' RACE reads, yielding one entry per CDR3 protein. This table has tens of thousands of distinct CDR3 sequences, around 10% appearing once. The sample was whole blood. These TCRs come from an adult who was a healthcare worker with PCR-confirmed SARS-CoV-2 infection or an uninfected control (not recorded which). Each CDR3 is given with its conserved first and last residue. A D gene is named only where the DNA matches it firmly. Clone size is shown for a subset of rows, as once, few, many or a class of expanded clone.

j_call clone_size d_call v_call cdr3_length cdr3_aa cdr3_nt
TRBJ2-5 few NA TRBV11-1 15 CASSLGLRGQETQYF TGTGCCAGCAGCCTCGGACTCCGGGGCCAAGAGACCCAGTACTTC
TRBJ1-5 many NA TRBV2 14 CASSGGGLAQPQHF TGTGCCAGCAGTGGCGGAGGGCTGGCTCAGCCCCAGCATTTT
TRBJ2-2 NA NA TRBV7-3 12 CASSSQGGELFF TGTGCCAGCAGTTCTCAGGGCGGGGAGCTGTTTTTT
TRBJ1-1 few TRBD1 TRBV5-4 11 CASSSGQEAFF TGTGCCAGCAGCTCGGGACAGGAAGCTTTCTTT
TRBJ2-5 many TRBD1 TRBV7-9 14 CASSSTGEQETQYF TGTGCCAGCAGCTCTACAGGGGAGCAAGAGACCCAGTACTTC
TRBJ2-1 many TRBD1 TRBV30 14 CAWSADRGYNEQFF TGTGCCTGGAGTGCGGACAGGGGCTACAATGAGCAGTTCTTC
TRBJ2-3 many NA TRBV6-6 14 CASSYSPGADTQYF TGTGCCAGCAGTTACTCCCCGGGGGCAGATACGCAGTATTTT
TRBJ2-1 few NA TRBV10-2 11 CASSELNEQFF TGCGCCAGCAGTGAGTTGAATGAGCAGTTCTTC
TRBJ2-1 many NA TRBV19 13 CASRDGNYNEQFF TGTGCCAGCAGGGACGGGAACTACAATGAGCAGTTCTTC
TRBJ2-3 few NA TRBV27 14 CASSFEDLTDTQYF TGTGCCAGCAGTTTCGAGGACCTAACAGATACGCAGTATTTT
TRBJ2-5 NA TRBD2 TRBV5-1 16 CASSLFLGTSGQPQYF TGCGCCAGCAGCTTGTTCCTTGGGACTAGCGGCCAGCCCCAGTACTTC
TRBJ2-7 NA TRBD1 TRBV20-1 12 CSASRGFNEQYF TGCAGTGCATCCAGGGGGTTCAACGAGCAGTACTTC
TRBJ2-1 NA TRBD2 TRBV12-3/TRBV12-4 13 CASSSGLAGEQFF TGTGCCAGCAGCTCCGGACTAGCGGGAGAGCAGTTCTTC
TRBJ2-1 few NA TRBV11-2 13 CASSLVNGAKQFF TGTGCCAGCAGCTTAGTTAACGGGGCGAAGCAGTTCTTC
TRBJ2-7 few NA TRBV7-9 16 CASSPHKGSGAYEQYF TGTGCCAGCAGCCCCCACAAGGGGAGCGGCGCGTACGAGCAGTACTTC
TRBJ2-7 many NA TRBV3-1 12 CASSQETHEQYF TGTGCCAGCAGCCAAGAAACCCACGAGCAGTACTTC
TRBJ2-1 NA NA TRBV7-9 14 CASSPPWNYNEQFF TGTGCCAGCAGCCCGCCCTGGAACTACAATGAGCAGTTCTTC
TRBJ2-7 many TRBD2 TRBV3-1 16 CASSQGGTSGSYEQYF TGTGCCAGCAGCCAAGGAGGGACTAGCGGGTCCTACGAGCAGTACTTC
TRBJ2-2 few TRBD1 TRBV19 14 CASSIDRVAGELFF TGTGCCAGTAGTATCGACAGGGTCGCCGGGGAGCTGTTTTTT
TRBJ2-3 many TRBD2 TRBV18 15 CASSPPSSGGDTQYF TGTGCCAGCTCACCACCGAGTAGCGGGGGAGATACGCAGTATTTT
TRBJ2-3 many TRBD2 TRBV6-2/TRBV6-3 15 CASSTGLADTDTQYF TGTGCCAGCAGTACCGGACTAGCGGACACAGATACGCAGTATTTT
TRBJ1-5 NA NA TRBV7-8 15 CASSSGTSGNQPQHF TGTGCCAGCAGTTCCGGGACCTCTGGCAATCAGCCCCAGCATTTT
TRBJ2-3 few NA TRBV6-5 16 CASSYSKQDLTDTQYF TGTGCCAGCAGTTACTCGAAGCAGGACCTCACAGATACGCAGTATTTT
TRBJ2-5 NA TRBD2 TRBV11-2 13 CASSPGGAETQYF TGTGCCAGTTCCCCGGGAGGAGCAGAGACCCAGTACTTC
TRBJ2-3 many TRBD1 TRBV14 15 CASSRRTGPTDTQYF TGTGCCAGCAGCCGGCGGACAGGGCCCACAGATACGCAGTATTTT
TRBJ1-2 few TRBD1 TRBV5-1 14 CASSDRATDYGYTF TGCGCCAGCAGCGACAGGGCGACGGACTATGGCTACACCTTC
TRBJ1-5 NA NA TRBV2 15 CASSRDIPGNQPQHF TGTGCCAGCAGTAGGGACATTCCGGGGAATCAGCCCCAGCATTTT
TRBJ2-1 NA NA TRBV20-1 15 CSARDPQDWNNEQFF TGCAGTGCTAGAGATCCCCAGGACTGGAACAATGAGCAGTTCTTC
TRBJ1-1 few NA TRBV21-1 15 CASSGYRGRRTEAFF TGTGCCAGCAGCGGATACAGGGGGCGAAGAACTGAAGCTTTCTTT
TRBJ1-1 NA TRBD1 TRBV5-1 13 CASSLETGDEAFF TGCGCCAGCAGCTTGGAAACAGGGGATGAAGCTTTCTTT
TRBJ2-1 NA NA TRBV7-9 13 CASSLGTYEEQFF TGTGCCAGCAGCTTAGGGACTTATGAAGAGCAGTTCTTC
TRBJ1-5 NA NA TRBV12-3/TRBV12-4 14 CASRAGTPREPQHF TGTGCCAGCAGAGCCGGGACCCCAAGAGAGCCCCAGCATTTT
TRBJ2-5 NA TRBD2 TRBV3-1 14 CASSQSLAGGTQYF TGTGCCAGCAGCCAAAGTCTAGCGGGGGGGACCCAGTACTTC